This TCR beta chain comes out of a study of blood T cells in healthy people across ages. Then a second PCR, running roughly 7 to 11 cycles, was carried out with a sample-barcoded 5' primer and a J-beta primer mix. Every cDNA was tagged by a template-switch adaptor with 12 random nucleotides. MiXCR, applied by TCRdb to the 5' RACE reads, yields one record per CDR3 protein. Found here are roughly 800,000 distinct CDR3 sequences, 58% of them singletons; the top ten hold 20% to 25%. V dropped 1 base and J dropped 4 bases, with 17 bases sitting between them. Germline-derived CDR1 and CDR2 are LGHNA and YNFKEQ. This CDR3 has 16 amino acids. Study-level points and caveats: Naive T cell percentage by flow cytometry tracked strongly with beta diversity.

Every participating donor contributed 7.5 to 10 milliliters of peripheral blood through a draw. In regard to this clonotype: Its antigen is unidentified.

The genes are TRBV4-2 and TRBJ2-7, with no clear D. The specimen was blood. The receptor was isolated from a man aged 30-40 years in good health. Written as DNA, the CDR3 is TGTGCCAGCAGCCAAGGCTTAGGCGGATCCCAATACGAGCAGTACTTC. Amino acids: CASSQGLGGSQYEQYF.